The clone carrying this T cell receptor beta chain appeared many times. Additional DNA sequences in this sample encode the identical CDR3. The CDR3 has 18 residues. V shed 3 bases, J shed 3 bases, and the junction held 8 bases outside the gene matches. Germline V lookup: CDR1 KGHSH, CDR2 LQKENI. Thyroid surgery took place with no prior treatment in any patient. The data belong to a study of metastatic and nonmetastatic thyroid tumors. TCRdb redid the clone calls on the PCR reads using MiXCR. Of some 25,000 clones in the sample, more than 20% were seen once. The receptor was derived from a female donor with papillary thyroid cancer or a benign thyroid nodule (not recorded which). Some clones in this sample may be carry-over from other donors' samples. The chain joins TRBV18 to TRBJ2-2; 12 bases map to TRBD2. What was sequenced was blood. The CDR3 region is CASSPRLAGGHDTGELFF. CDR3 in DNA: TGTGCCAGCTCACCTAGGCTAGCGGGAGGGCACGACACCGGGGAGCTGTTTTTT.